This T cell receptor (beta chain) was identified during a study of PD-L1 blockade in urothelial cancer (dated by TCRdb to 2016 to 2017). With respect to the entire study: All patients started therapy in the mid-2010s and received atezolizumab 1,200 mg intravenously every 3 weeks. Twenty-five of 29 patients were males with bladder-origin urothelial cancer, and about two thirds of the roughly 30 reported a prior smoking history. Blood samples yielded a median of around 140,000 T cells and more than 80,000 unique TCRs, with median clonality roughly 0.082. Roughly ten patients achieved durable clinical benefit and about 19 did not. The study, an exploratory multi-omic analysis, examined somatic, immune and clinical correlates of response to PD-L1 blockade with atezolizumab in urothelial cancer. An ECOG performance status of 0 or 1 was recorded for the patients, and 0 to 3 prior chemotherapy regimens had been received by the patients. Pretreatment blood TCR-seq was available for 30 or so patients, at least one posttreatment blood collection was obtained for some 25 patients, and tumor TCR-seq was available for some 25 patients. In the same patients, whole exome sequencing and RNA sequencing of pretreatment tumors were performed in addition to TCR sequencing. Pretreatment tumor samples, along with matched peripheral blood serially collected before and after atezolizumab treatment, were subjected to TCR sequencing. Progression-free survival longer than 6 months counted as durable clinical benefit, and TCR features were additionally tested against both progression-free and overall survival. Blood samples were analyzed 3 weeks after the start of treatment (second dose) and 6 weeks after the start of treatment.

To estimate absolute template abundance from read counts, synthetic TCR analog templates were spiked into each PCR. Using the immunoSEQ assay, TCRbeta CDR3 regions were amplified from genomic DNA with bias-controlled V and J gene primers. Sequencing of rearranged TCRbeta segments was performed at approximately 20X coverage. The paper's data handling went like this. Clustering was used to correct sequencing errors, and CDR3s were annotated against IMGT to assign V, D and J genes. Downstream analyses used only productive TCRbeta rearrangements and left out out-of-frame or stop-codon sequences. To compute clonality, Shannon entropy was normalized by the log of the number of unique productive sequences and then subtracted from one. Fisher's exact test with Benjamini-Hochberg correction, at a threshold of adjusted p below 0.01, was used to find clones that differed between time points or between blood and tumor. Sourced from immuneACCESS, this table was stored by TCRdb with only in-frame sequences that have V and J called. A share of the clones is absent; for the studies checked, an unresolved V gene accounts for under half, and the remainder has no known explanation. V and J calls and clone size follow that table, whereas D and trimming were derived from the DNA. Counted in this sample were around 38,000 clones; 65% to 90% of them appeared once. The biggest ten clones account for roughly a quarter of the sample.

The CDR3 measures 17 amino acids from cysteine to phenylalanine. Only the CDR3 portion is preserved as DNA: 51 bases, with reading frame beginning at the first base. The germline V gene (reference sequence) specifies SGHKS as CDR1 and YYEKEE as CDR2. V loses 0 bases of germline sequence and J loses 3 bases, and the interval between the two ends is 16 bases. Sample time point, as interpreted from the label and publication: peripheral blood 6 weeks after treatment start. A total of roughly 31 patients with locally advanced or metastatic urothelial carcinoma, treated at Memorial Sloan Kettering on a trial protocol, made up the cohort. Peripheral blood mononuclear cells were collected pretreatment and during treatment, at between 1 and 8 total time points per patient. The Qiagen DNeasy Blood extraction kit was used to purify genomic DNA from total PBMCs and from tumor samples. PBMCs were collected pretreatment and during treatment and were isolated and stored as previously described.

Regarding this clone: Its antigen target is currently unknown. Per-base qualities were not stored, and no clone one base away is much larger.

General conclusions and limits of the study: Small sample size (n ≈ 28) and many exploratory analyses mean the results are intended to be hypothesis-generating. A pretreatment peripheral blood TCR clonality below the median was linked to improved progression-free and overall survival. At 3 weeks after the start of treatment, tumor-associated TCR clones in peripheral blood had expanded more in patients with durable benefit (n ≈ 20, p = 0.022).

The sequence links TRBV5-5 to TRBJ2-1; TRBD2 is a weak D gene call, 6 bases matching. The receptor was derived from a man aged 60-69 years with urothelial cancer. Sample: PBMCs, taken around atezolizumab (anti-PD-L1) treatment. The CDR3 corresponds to CASSLAGRIAVYNEQFF. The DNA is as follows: TGTGCCAGCAGCTTGGCCGGTAGAATAGCGGTCTACAATGAGCAGTTCTTC.